This TCR beta chain is from a study of response to subunit inactivated influenza vaccine. Study-level results: Authors suggested each seasonal influenza vaccination recruits few new T cells.

One entry per CDR3 protein results from TCRdb running MiXCR on the RT-PCR reads. The data hold around 850,000 distinct CDR3 sequences, with 15% to 20% observed a single time. V gave up 1 base and J gave up 5 bases; unmatched junction bases: 10. The V gene's germline CDR1 is LGHNA and CDR2 YNFKEQ. CDR3 length: 17 residues. As to this clonotype: Antigen specificity is unknown.

The rearrangement joins TRBV4-2 to TRBJ2-2; 7 positions match TRBD1. Sequences were derived from PBMCs from blood, sampled 5 days after vaccination. The clonotype was recovered from a man aged 50 to 60 who received an inactivated influenza vaccine. CDR3 bases: TGTGCCAGCAGCCAAGCCTCCGGGACAGCGACGACCGGGGAGCTGTTTTTT. Translating gives CASSQASGTATTGELFF.